This paragraph reports one TCR beta chain. Its antigen is not identified. These data belong to a study of long-term antiretroviral therapy in people with HIV. Study-level findings and limits: Collection of the blood, which took place between about 2003 and 2017, possibly occurred under older ART regimens. Dominance of pre-ART expanded clones persisted, fluctuating and often declining after ART. It was observed that HIV repertoires exhibited narrower CDR3 length ranges than controls.

The V and J ends lost 0 bases and 9 bases respectively, with 12 bases between them. Germline CDR1 and CDR2: SNHLY and FYNNEI. The CDR3 has 14 residues. PBMC samples from each donor numbered at least one pre-ART and at least two post-ART. Researchers ran immunoSEQ v3.0 at survey level. Method: immunoSEQ multiplex PCR; TCRdb's copy keeps in-frame clones and lacks some. This table has approximately 41,000 clones, 80% appearing once. The sequenced sample was unsorted PBMCs, obtained 1.5 years after starting antiretroviral therapy. This TCR derives from a man aged 18 to 29 with HIV. This rearrangement joins TRBV2 to TRBJ2-1, with a possible D match to TRBD2 (7 bases). As DNA, the CDR3 is TGTGCCAGCAGTGAAGCGGGAGGGGGTACTGAGCAGTTCTTC. Its translation is CASSEAGGGTEQFF.